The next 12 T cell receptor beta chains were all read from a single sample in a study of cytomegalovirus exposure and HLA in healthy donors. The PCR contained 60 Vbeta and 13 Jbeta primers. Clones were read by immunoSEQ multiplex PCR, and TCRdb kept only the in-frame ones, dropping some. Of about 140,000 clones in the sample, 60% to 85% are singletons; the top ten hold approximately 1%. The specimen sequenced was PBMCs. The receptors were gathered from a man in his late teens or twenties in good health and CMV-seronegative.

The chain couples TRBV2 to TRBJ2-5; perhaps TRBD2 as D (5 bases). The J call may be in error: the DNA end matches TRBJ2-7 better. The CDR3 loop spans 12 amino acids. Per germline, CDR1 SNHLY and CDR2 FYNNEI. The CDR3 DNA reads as TGTGCCAGCAGTGATATGGGGAGCGAGCAGTACTTC. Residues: CASSDMGSEQYF.

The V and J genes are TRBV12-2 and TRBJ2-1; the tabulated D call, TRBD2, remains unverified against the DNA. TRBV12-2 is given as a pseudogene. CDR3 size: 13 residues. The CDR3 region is CASRLAGGAEQFF. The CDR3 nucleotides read TGTGCAAGTCGCTTAGCGGGAGGAGCTGAGCAGTTCTTC.

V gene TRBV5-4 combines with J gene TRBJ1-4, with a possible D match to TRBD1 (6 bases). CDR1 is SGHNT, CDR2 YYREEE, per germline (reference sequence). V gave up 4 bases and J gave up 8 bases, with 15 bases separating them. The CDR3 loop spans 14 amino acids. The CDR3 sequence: CASSLGGLTEKLFF. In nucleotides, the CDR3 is TGTGCCAGCAGCCTCGGGGGGCTAACCGAAAAACTGTTTTTT.

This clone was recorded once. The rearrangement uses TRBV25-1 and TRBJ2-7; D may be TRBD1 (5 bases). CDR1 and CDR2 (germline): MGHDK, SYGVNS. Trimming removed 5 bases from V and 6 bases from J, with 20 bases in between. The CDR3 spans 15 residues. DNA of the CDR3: TGTGCCAGCAGTCCCCCCCTGGGCCAGGGATCCGAGCAGTACTTC. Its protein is CASSPPLGQGSEQYF.

The CDR3 DNA reads TGTGCAACAGGGCAGCGGGGGGATTCACCCCTCCACTTT. Its translation is CATGQRGDSPLHF. The chain joins TRBV27 to TRBJ1-6, with D tentatively TRBD1 (6 bases). The length of the CDR3 is 13 residues. Germline-derived CDR1 and CDR2 are MNHEY and SMNVEV (reference sequence).

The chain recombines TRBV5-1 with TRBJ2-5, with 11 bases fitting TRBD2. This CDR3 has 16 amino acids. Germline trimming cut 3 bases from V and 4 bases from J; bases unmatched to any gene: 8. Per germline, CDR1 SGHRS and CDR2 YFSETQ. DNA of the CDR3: TGCGCCAGCAGCTCCCTATTAGCGGGGGGGCGAGAGACCCAGTACTTC. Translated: CASSSLLAGGRETQYF. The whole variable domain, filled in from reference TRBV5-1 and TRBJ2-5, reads KAGVTQTPRYLIKTRGQQVTLSCSPISGHRSVSWYQQTPGQGLQFLFEYFSETQRNKGNFPGRFSGRQFSNSRSEMNVSTLELGDSALYLCASSSLLAGGRETQYFGPGTRLLVL.

The CDR3 nucleotides read TGTGCCAGCAGGTACCGGGACAGAAATTCACCCCTCCACTTT. It specifies CASRYRDRNSPLHF. The chain is built from TRBV2 and TRBJ1-6; 7 bases are a match to TRBD1. CDR3 length: 14 amino acids. Per the germline V gene, CDR1 is SNHLY and CDR2 is FYNNEI. J gave up 7 bases and V 6 bases, and 6 bases lay outside the gene matches. Based on the CDR3 plus reference TRBV2 and TRBJ1-6, the full variable domain is EPEVTQTPSHQVTQMGQEVILRCVPISNHLYFYWYRQILGQKVEFLVSFYNNEISEKSEIFDDQFSVERPDGSNFTLKIRSTKLEDSAMYFCASRYRDRNSPLHFGNGTRLTVT.

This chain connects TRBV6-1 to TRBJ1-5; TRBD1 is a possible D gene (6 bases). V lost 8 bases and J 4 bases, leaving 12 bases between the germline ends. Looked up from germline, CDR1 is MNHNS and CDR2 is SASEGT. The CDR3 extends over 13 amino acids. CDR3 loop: CASGRGGNQPQHF. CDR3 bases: TGTGCCAGCGGGAGGGGGGGGAATCAGCCCCAGCATTTT.

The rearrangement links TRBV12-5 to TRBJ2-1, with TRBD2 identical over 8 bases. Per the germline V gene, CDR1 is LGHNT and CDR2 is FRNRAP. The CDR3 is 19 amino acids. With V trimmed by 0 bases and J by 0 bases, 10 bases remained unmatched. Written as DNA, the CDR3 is TGTGCTAGTGGTTTGGTACGGGAGCGGGGGTTTAACTCCTACAATGAGCAGTTCTTC. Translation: CASGLVRERGFNSYNEQFF.

Here the CDR3 reads CATDRGGYEQYF. The CDR3 DNA follows: TGTGCCACAGACAGGGGAGGCTACGAGCAGTACTTC. This sequence joins TRBV30 and TRBJ2-5, with TRBD1 matching over 8 bases. The last part of the DNA fits TRBJ2-7 better; the J call may be wrong. The CDR3 totals 12 residues. From germline, CDR1 is GTSNPN and CDR2 SVGIG (reference sequence).

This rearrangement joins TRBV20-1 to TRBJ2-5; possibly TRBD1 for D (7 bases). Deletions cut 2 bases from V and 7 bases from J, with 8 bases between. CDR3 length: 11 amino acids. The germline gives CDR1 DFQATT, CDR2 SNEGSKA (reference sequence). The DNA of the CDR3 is TGCAGTGCTAGACAGGGGGGGACCCAGTACTTC. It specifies CSARQGGTQYF.

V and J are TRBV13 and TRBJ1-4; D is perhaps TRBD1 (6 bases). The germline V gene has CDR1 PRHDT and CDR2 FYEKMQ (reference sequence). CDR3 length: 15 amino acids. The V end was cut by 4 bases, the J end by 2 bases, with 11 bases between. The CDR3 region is CASSSSQGTNEKLFF. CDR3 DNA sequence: TGTGCCAGCAGCTCGTCCCAGGGGACTAATGAAAAACTGTTTTTT. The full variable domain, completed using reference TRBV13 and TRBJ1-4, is AAGVIQSPRHLIKEKRETATLKCYPIPRHDTVYWYQQGPGQDPQFLISFYEKMQSDKGSIPDRFSAQQFSDYHSELNMSSLELGDSALYFCASSSSQGTNEKLFFGSGTQLSVL.